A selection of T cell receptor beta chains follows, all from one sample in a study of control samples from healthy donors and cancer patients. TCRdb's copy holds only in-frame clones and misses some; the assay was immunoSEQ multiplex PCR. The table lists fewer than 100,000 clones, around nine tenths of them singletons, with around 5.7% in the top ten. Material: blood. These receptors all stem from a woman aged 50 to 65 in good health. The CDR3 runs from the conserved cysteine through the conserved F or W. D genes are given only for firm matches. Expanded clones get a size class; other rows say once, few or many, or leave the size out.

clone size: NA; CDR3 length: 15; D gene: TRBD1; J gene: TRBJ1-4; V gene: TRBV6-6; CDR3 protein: CASSFLTGPNEKLFF; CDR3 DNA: TGTGCCAGCAGTTTCTTGACAGGGCCAAATGAAAAACTGTTTTTT
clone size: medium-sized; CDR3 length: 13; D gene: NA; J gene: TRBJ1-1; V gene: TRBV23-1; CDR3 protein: CASSQEIPVEAFF; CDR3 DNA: TGCGCCAGCAGTCAAGAGATCCCTGTTGAAGCTTTCTTT
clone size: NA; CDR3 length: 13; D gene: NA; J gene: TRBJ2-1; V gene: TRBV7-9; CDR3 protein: CASSLQLGVEQFF; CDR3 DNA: TGTGCCAGCAGCCTCCAGCTAGGGGTCGAGCAGTTCTTC
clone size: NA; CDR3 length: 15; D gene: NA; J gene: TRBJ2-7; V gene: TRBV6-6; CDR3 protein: CASSYGQAGASEQYF; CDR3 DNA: TGTGCCAGCAGTTACGGGCAGGCTGGGGCGTCCGAGCAGTACTTC
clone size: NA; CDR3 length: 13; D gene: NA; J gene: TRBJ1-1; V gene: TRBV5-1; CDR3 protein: CASSHGGGTEAFF; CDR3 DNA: TGCGCCAGCAGCCACGGGGGAGGCACTGAAGCTTTCTTT
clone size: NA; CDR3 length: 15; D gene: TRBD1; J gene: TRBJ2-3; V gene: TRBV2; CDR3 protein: CASRTGTGVTDTQYF; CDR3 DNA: TGTGCCAGCAGAACCGGGACAGGGGTCACAGATACGCAGTATTTT
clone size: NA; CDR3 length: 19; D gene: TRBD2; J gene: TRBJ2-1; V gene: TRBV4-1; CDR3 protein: CASSQELSYSGGPYNEQFF; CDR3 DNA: TGCGCCAGCAGCCAAGAACTGTCTTATAGCGGGGGGCCCTACAATGAGCAGTTCTTC
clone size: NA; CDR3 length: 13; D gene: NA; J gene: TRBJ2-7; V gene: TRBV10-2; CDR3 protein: CASSEATFGEQYF; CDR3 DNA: TGCGCCAGCAGTGAAGCCACCTTTGGAGAGCAGTACTTC
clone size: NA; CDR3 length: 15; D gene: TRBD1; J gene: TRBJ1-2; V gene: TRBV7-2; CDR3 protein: CASSIFQGADYGYTF; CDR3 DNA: TGTGCCAGCAGCATTTTTCAGGGGGCGGACTATGGCTACACCTTC
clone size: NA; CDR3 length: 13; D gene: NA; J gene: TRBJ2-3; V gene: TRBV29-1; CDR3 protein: CSVEPDITDTQYF; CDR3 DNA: TGCAGCGTTGAACCCGATATCACAGATACGCAGTATTTT
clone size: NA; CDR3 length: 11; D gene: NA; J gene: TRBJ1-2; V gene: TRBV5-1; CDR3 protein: CATGGYDGYTF; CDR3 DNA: TGCGCCACAGGTGGCTATGACGGCTACACCTTC
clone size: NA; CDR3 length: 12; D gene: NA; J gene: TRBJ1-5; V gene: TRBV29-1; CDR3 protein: CSVKDGNQPQHF; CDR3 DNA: TGCAGCGTTAAGGACGGGAATCAGCCCCAGCATTTT
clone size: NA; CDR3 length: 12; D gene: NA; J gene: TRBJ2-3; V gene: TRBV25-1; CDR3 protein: CASSQVVNTQYF; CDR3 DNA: TGTGCCAGCAGTCAAGTCGTAAATACGCAGTATTTT
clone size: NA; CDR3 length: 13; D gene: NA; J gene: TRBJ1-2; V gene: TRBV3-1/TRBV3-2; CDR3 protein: CASSQSLLYGYTF; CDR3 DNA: TGTGCCAGCAGCCAGAGTCTGCTCTATGGCTACACCTTC
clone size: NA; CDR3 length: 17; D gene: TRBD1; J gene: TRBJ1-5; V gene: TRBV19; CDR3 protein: CASSLRDRRNSNQPQHF; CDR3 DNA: TGTGCCAGTAGCCTCCGGGACAGGCGTAATAGCAATCAGCCCCAGCATTTT
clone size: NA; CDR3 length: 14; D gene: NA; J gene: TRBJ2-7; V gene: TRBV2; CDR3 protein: CASSVIGAYDEQYF; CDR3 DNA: TGTGCCAGCAGTGTGATTGGGGCCTACGACGAGCAGTACTTC
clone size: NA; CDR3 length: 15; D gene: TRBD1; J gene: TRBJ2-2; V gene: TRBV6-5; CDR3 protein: CASSLTGGNTGELFF; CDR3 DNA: TGTGCCAGCAGCCTTACAGGGGGCAACACCGGGGAGCTGTTTTTT